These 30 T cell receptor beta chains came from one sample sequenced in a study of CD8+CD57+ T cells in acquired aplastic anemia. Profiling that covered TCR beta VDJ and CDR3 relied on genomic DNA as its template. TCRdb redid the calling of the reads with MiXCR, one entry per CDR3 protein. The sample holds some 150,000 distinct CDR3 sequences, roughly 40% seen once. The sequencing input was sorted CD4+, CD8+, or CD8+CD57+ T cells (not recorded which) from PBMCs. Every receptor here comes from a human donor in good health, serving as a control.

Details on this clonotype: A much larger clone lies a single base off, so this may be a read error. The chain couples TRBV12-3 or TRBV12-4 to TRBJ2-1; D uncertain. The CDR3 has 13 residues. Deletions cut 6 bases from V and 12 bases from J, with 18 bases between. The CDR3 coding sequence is TGTGCCAGCAGCCGTATTGACTGGGTTGGGCAGTTCTTC. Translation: CASSRIDWVGQFF.

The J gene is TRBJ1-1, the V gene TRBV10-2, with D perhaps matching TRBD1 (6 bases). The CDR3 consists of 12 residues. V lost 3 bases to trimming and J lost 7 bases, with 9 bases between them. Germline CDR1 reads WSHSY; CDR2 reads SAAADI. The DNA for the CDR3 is TGCGCCAGCAGTGAAGGCAGGGGTGAAGCTTTCTTT. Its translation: CASSEGRGEAFF.

DNA for the CDR3: TGTGCCAGCCGCACCGGCGGTAGCACAGATACGCAGTATTTT. Amino acid sequence: CASRTGGSTDTQYF. J is TRBJ2-3 and V is TRBV19; D call uncertain. The CDR3 loop spans 14 amino acids. Trimming cost V 9 bases and J 0 bases, with 13 bases left between them. Germline V gene sequence: CDR1 LNHDA, CDR2 SQIVND (reference sequence).

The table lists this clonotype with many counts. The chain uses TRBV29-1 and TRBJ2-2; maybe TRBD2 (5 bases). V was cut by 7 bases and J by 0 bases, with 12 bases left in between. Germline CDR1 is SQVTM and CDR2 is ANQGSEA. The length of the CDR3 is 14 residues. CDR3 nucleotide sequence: TGCAGCGCTCGAGAGGGAACGAACACCGGGGAGCTGTTTTTT. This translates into CSAREGTNTGELFF.

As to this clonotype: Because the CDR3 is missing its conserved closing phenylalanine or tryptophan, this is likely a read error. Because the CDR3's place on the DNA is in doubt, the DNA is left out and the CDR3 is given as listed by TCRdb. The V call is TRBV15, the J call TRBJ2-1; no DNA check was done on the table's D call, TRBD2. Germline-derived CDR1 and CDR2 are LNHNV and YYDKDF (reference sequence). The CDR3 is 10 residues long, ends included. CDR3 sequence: CATSSGGRGS.

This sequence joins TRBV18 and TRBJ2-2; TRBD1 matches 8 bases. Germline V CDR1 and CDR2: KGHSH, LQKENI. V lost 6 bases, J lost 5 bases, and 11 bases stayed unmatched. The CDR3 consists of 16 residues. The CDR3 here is CASSSMDRAITGELFF. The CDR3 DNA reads TGTGCCAGCTCTTCCATGGACAGGGCAATTACCGGGGAGCTGTTTTTT.

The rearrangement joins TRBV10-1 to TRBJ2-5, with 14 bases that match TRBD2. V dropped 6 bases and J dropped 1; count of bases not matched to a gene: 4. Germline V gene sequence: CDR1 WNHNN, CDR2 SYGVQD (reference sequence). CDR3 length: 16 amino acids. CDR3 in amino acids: CASSGTSGGPQETQYF. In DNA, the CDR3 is TGCGCCAGCAGCGGGACTAGCGGGGGACCCCAAGAGACCCAGTACTTC.

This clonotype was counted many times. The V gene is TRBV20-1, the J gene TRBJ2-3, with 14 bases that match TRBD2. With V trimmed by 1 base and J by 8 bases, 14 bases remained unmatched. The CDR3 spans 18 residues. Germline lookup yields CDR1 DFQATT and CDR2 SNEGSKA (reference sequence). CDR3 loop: CSARATSGRAAGGGTQYF. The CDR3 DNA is TGCAGTGCTAGAGCGACTAGCGGGAGGGCCGCTGGTGGGGGTACGCAGTATTTT.

The CDR3: CASSQVPGRQETQYF. The CDR3 region has the DNA TGTGCCAGCAGCCAAGTTCCGGGGCGACAAGAGACCCAGTACTTC. The V gene is TRBV7-2, the J gene TRBJ2-5; D is perhaps TRBD1 or TRBD2 (5 bases each). Trimming shortened V by 5 bases and J by 2 bases, and 15 bases separated the two germline ends. The CDR3 has 15 amino acids. Germline V lookup: CDR1 SGHTA, CDR2 FQGNSA.

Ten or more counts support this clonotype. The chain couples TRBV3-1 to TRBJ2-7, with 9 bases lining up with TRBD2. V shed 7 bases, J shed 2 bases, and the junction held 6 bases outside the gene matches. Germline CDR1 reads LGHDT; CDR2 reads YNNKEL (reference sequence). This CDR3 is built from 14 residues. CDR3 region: CASTPRGRAYEQYF. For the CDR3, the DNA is TGTGCCAGCACCCCGCGCGGGAGGGCCTACGAGCAGTACTTC.

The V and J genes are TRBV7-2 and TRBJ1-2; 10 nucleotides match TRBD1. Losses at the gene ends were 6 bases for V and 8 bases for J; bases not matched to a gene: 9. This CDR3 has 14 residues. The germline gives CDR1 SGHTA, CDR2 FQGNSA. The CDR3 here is CASSPTGGAQGYTF. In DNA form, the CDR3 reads TGTGCCAGCAGTCCGACAGGGGGCGCACAGGGCTACACCTTC. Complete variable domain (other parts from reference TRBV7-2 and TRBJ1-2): GAGVSQSPSNKVTEKGKDVELRCDPISGHTALYWYRQSLGQGLEFLIYFQGNSAPDKSGLPSDRFSAERTGGSVSTLTIQRTQQEDSAVYLCASSPTGGAQGYTFGSGTRLTVV.

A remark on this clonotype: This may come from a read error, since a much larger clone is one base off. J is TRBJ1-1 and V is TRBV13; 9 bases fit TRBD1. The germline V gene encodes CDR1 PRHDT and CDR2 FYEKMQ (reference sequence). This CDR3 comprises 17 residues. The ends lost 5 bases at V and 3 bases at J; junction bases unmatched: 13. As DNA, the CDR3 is TGTGCCAGCAGCAAATTATGGGACAGGGAACTGGACACTGAAGCTTTCTTT. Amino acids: CASSKLWDRELDTEAFF. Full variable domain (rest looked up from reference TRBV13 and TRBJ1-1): AAGVIQSPRHLIKEKRETATLKCYPIPRHDTVYWYQQGPGQDPQFLISFYEKMQSDKGSIPDRFSAQQFSDYHSELNMSSLELGDSALYFCASSKLWDRELDTEAFFGQGTRLTVV.

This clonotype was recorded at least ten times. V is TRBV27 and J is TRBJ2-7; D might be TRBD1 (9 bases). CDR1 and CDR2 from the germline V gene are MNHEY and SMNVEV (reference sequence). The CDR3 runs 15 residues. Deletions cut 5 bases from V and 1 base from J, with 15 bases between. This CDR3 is CASSRGGQGSYEQYF. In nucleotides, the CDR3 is TGTGCCAGCAGTCGGGGGGGACAGGGATCCTACGAGCAGTACTTC.

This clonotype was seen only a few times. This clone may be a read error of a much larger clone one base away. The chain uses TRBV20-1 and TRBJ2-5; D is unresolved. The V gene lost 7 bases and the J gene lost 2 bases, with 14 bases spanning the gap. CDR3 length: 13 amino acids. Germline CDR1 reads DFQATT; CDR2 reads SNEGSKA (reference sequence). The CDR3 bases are TGCAGTGTTGGTGACGGTGTTCAAGAGACCCAGTACTTC. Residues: CSVGDGVQETQYF.

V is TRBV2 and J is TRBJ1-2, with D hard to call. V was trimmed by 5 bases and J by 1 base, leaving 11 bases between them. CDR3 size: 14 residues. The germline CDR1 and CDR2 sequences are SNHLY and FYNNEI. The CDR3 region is CASSQTNRNYGYTF. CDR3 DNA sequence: TGTGCCAGCAGTCAGACCAACCGTAACTATGGCTACACCTTC.

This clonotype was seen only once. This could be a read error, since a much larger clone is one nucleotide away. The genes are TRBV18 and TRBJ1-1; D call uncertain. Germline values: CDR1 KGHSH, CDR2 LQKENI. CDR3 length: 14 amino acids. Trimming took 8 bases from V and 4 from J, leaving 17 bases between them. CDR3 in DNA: TGTGCCAGCCCAGGAAACAGCGGAGGCACTGAAGCTTTCTTT. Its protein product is CASPGNSGGTEAFF.

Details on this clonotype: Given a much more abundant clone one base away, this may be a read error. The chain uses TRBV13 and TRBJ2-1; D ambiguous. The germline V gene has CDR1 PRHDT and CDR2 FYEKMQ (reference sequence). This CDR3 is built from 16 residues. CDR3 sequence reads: CASSLGLGSSYSEQFF. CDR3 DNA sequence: TGTGCCAGCAGCTTAGGCCTCGGAAGCTCCTACAGTGAGCAGTTCTTC.

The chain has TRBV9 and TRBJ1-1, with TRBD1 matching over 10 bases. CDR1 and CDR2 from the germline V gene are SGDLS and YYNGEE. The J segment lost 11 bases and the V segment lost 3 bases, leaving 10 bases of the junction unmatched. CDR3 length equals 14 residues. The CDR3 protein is CASSAARQGARAFF. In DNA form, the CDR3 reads TGTGCCAGCAGCGCCGCCCGACAGGGGGCGAGGGCTTTCTTT.

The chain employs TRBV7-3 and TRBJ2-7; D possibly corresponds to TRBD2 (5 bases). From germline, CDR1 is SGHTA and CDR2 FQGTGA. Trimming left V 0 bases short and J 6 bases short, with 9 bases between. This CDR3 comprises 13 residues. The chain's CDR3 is CASSLTSGFEQYF. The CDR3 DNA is TGTGCCAGCAGCTTAACTTCGGGATTCGAGCAGTACTTC.

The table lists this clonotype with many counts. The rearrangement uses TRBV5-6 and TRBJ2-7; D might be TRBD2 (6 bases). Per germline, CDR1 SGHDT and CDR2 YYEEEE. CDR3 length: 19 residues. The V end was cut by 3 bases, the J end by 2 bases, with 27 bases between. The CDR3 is CASSSQVGSGRPKTYEQYF. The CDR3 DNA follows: TGTGCCAGCAGCTCCCAGGTCGGTAGCGGTCGCCCTAAGACCTACGAGCAGTACTTC.

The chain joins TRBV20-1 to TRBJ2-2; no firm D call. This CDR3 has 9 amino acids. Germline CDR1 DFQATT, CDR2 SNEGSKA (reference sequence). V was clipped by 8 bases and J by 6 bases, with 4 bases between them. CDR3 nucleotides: TGCAGTCCCTCCGGGGAGCTGTTTTTT. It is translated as CSPSGELFF.

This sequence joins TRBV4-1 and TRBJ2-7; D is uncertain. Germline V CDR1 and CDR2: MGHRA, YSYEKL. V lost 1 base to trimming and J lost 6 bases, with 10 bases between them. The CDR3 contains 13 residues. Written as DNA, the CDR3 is TGCGCCAGCAGCCAAGTGGCAACAGTCGAGCAGTACTTC. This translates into CASSQVATVEQYF.

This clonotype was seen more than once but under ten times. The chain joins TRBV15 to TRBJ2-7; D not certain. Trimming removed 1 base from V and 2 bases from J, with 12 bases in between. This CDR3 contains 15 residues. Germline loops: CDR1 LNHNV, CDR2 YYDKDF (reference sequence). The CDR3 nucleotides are TGTGCCACCAGCAGAGCCTTGGCAGCTACCTACGAGCAGTACGTC. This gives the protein CATSRALAATYEQYV.

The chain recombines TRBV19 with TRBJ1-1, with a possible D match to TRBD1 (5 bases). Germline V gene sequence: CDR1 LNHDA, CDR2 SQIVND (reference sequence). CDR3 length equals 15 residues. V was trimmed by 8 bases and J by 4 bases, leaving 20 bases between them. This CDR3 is CASRGGSLRGTEAFF. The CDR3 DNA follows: TGTGCCAGTCGTGGCGGGAGCCTTAGGGGCACTGAAGCTTTCTTT.

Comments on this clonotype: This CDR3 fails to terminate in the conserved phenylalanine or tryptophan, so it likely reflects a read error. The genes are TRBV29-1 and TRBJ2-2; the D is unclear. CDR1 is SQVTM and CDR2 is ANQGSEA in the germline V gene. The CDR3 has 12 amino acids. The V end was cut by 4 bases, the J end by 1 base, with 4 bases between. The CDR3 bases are TGCAGCGTTGGCTTGAACACCGGGGAGCTGTTTTCT. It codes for CSVGLNTGELFS.

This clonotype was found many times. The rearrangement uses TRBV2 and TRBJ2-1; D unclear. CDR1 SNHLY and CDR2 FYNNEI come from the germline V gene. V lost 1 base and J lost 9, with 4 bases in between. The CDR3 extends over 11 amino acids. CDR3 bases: TGTGCCAGCAGTGAAGAGAGTGAGCAGTTCTTC. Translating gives CASSEESEQFF.

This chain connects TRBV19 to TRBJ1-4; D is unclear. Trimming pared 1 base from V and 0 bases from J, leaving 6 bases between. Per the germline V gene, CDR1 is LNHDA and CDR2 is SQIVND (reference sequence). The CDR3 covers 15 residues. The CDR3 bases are TGTGCCAGTAGTATAGCTCCTGCAACTAATGAAAAACTGTTTTTT. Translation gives CASSIAPATNEKLFF.

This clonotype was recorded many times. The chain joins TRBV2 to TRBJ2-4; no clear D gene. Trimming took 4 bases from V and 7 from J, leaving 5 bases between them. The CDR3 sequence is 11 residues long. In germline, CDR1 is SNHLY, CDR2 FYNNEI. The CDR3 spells CASSVDNIQYF. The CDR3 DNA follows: TGTGCCAGCAGTGTGGACAACATTCAGTACTTC.

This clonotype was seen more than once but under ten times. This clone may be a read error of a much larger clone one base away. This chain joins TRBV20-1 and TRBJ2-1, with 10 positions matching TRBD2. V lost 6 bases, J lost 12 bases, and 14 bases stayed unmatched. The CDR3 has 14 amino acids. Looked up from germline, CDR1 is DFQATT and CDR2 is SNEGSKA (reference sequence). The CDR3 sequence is CSASALAGVHVQFF. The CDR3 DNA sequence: TGCAGTGCGAGTGCTCTAGCGGGAGTCCATGTGCAGTTCTTC.

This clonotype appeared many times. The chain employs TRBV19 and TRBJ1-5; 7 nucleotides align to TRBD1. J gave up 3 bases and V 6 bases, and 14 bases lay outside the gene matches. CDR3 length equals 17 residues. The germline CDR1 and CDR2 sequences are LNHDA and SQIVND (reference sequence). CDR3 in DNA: TGTGCCAGTAGGGGCGACAGGGTGGATTGGGTCAATCAGCCCCAGCATTTT. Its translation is CASRGDRVDWVNQPQHF.